This T cell receptor (beta chain) came from a study of T cell changes during pregnancy in multiple sclerosis. The assay was immunoSEQ multiplex PCR, and TCRdb's table has in-frame clones only and misses some. There are about 63,000 clones in the sample; 85% to 95% occur only once, and 2.5% to 4% lies in the top ten. This CDR3 comprises 16 residues. Per germline, CDR1 MGHRA and CDR2 YSYEKL. This clone has only one observation. One end of the junction does not line up with germline, which may come from a read error. The clonotype comes from a female donor with multiple sclerosis, enrolled in a pregnancy study. The sequences come from CD8+ T cells from peripheral blood mononuclear cells, collected in the second trimester of pregnancy. The rearrangement joins TRBV4-1 to TRBJ2-7, with TRBD1 as a possible D gene (5 bases). This CDR3 reads CAGSHPDRNNAYEQYF. The CDR3 DNA sequence: TGCGCCGGCAGCCACCCCGACAGAAATAATGCCTACGAGCAGTACTTC.